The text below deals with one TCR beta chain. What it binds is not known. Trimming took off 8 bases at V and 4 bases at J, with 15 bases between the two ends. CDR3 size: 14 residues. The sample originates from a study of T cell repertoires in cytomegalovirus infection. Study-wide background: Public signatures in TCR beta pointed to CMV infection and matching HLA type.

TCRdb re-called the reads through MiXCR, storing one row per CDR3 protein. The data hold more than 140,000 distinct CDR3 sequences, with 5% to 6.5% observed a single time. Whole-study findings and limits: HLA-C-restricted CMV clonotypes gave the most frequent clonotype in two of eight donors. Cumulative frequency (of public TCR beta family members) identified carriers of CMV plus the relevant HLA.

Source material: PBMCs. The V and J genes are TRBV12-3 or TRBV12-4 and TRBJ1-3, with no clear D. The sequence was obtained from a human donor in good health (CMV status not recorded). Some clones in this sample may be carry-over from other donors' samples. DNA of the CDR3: TGTGCCAGCGGCGGGCCCCTCATCGGAAACACCATATATTTT. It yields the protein CASGGPLIGNTIYF.